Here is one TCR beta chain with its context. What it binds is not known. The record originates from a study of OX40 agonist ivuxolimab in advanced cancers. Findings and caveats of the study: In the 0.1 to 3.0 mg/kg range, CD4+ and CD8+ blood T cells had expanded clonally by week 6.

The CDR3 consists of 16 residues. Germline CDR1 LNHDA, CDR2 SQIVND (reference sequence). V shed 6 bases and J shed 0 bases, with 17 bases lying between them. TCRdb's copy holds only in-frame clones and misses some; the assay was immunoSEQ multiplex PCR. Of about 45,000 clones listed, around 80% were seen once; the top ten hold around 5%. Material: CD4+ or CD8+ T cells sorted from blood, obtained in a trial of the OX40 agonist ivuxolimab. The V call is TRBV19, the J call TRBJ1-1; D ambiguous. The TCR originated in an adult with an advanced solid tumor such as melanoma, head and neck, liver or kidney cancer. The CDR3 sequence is CASSQHLDVMNTEAFF. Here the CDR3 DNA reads TGTGCCAGTAGCCAACACTTGGATGTTATGAACACTGAAGCTTTCTTT.